A selection of T cell receptor beta chains follows, all from one sample in a study of siplizumab effects on memory and regulatory T cells. Here immunoSEQ multiplex PCR was the method, and the copy in TCRdb shows in-frame clones only, minus some. The top ten clones hold under 3% of a sample with about 100,000 clones, approximately 91% of them seen once. Sequenced material: CD4+ T cells sorted from blood. Every receptor here comes from a human donor in good health. Some clones in this sample may be carry-over from other donors' samples. CDR3s include the opening cysteine and the closing phenylalanine or tryptophan.

TRBJ2-1 | TRBV5-4 | CASSAGTGYNEQFF
TRBJ2-7 | TRBV7-2 | CASSRRGWAGSFVEQYF
TRBJ2-4 | TRBV6-5 | CASSYSDPGANIQYF
TRBJ2-2 | TRBV7-2 | CASSPPPTGELFF
TRBJ2-1 | TRBV7-2 | CASSLGSSGSYNEQFF
TRBJ2-3 | TRBV11-3 | CASSLGTDTQYF
TRBJ2-1 | TRBV2 | CASSPSQLAVVLNEQFF
TRBJ1-1 | TRBV6-1 | CASRGRPDTEAFF
TRBJ2-1 | TRBV27 | CASSPTPTGSSYTNEQFF
TRBJ1-2 | TRBV27 | CASSPGQPGNYGYTF
TRBJ2-7 | TRBV20-1 | CSAGPADEQYF
TRBJ2-2 | TRBV29-1 | CSVAQNTGELFF
TRBJ1-5 | TRBV2 | CASKIDSNQPQHF
TRBJ1-5 | TRBV2 | CASKWGQGSQPQHF
TRBJ2-7 | TRBV28 | CASTPSWTGGRGQQYF
TRBJ2-3 | TRBV19 | CASSIGTDTQYF
TRBJ2-7 | TRBV15 | CATSRGGRAYEQYF
TRBJ2-1 | TRBV28 | CASRLQGASYNEQFF
TRBJ1-1 | TRBV7-2 | CASSFPPIGKTEAFF
TRBJ2-7 | TRBV18 | CASSQQTGVNEQYF
TRBJ2-7 | TRBV6-5 | CASRINGPLPEQYF
TRBJ1-2 | TRBV27 | CASSPVTGGVGGYTF
TRBJ1-3 | TRBV15 | CATSRDRGQGGNTIYF
TRBJ1-2 | TRBV12-5 | CASGLVQGQAQANYGYTF
TRBJ1-2 | TRBV7-8 | CASSLLRTGIYGYTF
TRBJ2-1 | TRBV7-3 | CASSLGLEAINEQFF
TRBJ2-1 | TRBV5-1 | CASSLVGDGVNEQFF
TRBJ1-2 | TRBV6-5 | CASIPSTASNYGYTF
TRBJ1-1 | TRBV6-5 | CASSYPGGGNTEAFF
TRBJ2-1 | TRBV5-1 | CASSPGAGLVNEQFF
TRBJ2-3 | TRBV7-3 | CASSPTIGTDTQYF
TRBJ2-3 | TRBV27 | CASSPSGRLVDTQYF
TRBJ1-6 | TRBV25-1 | CASNRDLNTPLHF
TRBJ2-1 | TRBV18 | CASSLTGTATYNEQFF
TRBJ1-1 | TRBV2 | CASSGTVNTEAFF